The present T cell receptor beta chain was sequenced within a study of OX40 agonist ivuxolimab in advanced cancers. Overall study: 30% to 40% of patients had received prior checkpoint inhibitor therapy.

Concerning this clone: Its matching antigen is unknown.

Assay: immunoSEQ multiplex PCR; the TCRdb copy retains only in-frame clones and omits some. In the table there are tens of thousands of clones, nearly 95% of which are singletons. Study-level results: Partial responders treated at 0.1-3.0 mg/kg exhibited clonal expansion among the lowest measured. Clonal expansion was seen in CD4+ and CD8+ blood T cells by week 6 at 0.1 to 3.0 mg/kg.

The germline gives CDR1 SGHAT, CDR2 FQNNGV. Trimming removed 8 bases at V and 0 bases at J, with 16 bases between. This CDR3 region has 16 residues. The sample here was CD4+ or CD8+ T cells sorted from blood, taken in a trial of the OX40 agonist ivuxolimab. J is TRBJ2-2 and V is TRBV11-2; D may match TRBD1 or TRBD2 (6 bases each). The TCR originated in an adult with an advanced solid tumor such as melanoma, head and neck, liver or kidney cancer. CDR3 sequence reads: CASREVGGPNTGELFF. CDR3 DNA: TGTGCCAGCCGCGAAGTCGGGGGCCCGAACACCGGGGAGCTGTTTTTT.